Described below is a single TCR beta chain sequence and its context. Its antigen remains unknown. The method was immunoSEQ multiplex PCR; TCRdb's version includes in-frame clones alone and lacks a portion of them. Of more than 100,000 clones listed, around nine tenths were seen once; the top ten hold more than 20%. The CDR3 is made up of 16 amino acids. CDR1 and CDR2 from the germline V gene are LNHNV and YYDKDF (reference sequence). The ends were cut back, 0 bases at V and 4 bases at J, with 13 bases in the middle. The sample belongs to a study of T cell responses to AZD1222 COVID-19 vaccine. Study-level information: It was second doses at about 4 or about 12 weeks that were pooled. General study results and limits: As reported, nearly half of all spike-specific TCRs target variant regions that are unmutated. Most donors were white British, females outnumbered males, and clonal diversity was possibly underestimated. Distributed over spike, vaccine-associated CD4 TCRs predominated at 160-218 and 743-854.

Source: peripheral blood, taken on day 0 of AZD1222 vaccination. The sequence derives from an adult in good health. This chain joins TRBV15 and TRBJ1-3, with D tentatively TRBD1 (5 bases). The CDR3: CATSRDLGARGNTIYF. CDR3 in DNA: TGTGCCACCAGCAGAGATCTAGGGGCGCGAGGAAACACCATATATTTT.